The present T cell receptor (beta chain) was sequenced within a study of human T cells and chemical hapten exposure. Study as a whole: Patients received weekly diphenylcyclopropenone doses to the scalp throughout the approximately 25-week study. Study results and limitations: More PT1 expanded TCRs went with higher patch test scores.

This clonotype was counted a few times. Its antigen is as yet unknown. CDR3 size: 16 residues. Germline assignment: CDR1 SEHNR and CDR2 FQNEAQ (reference sequence). With V trimmed by 0 bases and J by 4 bases, 7 bases remained unmatched. Time point denoted: patch test 1, 2 weeks after DPC sensitization. The treatment is: therapeutic diphenylcyclopropenone sensitization with weekly scalp DPC. Suited to DPC and affected by alopecia, the donors ranged from 18 to 70 years old. Original processing methods: Sampled TCR counts reached a median of roughly 100,000 per sample, with values ranging from roughly 23,224 to 690,600. Using its own MiXCR run on the RACE reads, TCRdb lists one record per CDR3 protein. None of the V and J calls come from the authors' own analysis; TCRdb made them. Altogether about 56,000 distinct CDR3 sequences are present, about 9% being singletons, with the ten largest covering approximately 12%.

Material: whole blood, obtained in connection with sensitization to the hapten diphenylcyclopropenone (DPC). J is TRBJ1-1 and V is TRBV7-9; 8 nucleotides agree with TRBD1. The TCR was taken from a woman aged 40 to 49 with alopecia areata. Some clones in this sample may be carry-over from other donors' samples. Here the CDR3 DNA reads TGTGCCAGCAGCTTAGCTCCCGGACAGGGTGGCACTGAAGCTTTCTTT. It translates to CASSLAPGQGGTEAFF.